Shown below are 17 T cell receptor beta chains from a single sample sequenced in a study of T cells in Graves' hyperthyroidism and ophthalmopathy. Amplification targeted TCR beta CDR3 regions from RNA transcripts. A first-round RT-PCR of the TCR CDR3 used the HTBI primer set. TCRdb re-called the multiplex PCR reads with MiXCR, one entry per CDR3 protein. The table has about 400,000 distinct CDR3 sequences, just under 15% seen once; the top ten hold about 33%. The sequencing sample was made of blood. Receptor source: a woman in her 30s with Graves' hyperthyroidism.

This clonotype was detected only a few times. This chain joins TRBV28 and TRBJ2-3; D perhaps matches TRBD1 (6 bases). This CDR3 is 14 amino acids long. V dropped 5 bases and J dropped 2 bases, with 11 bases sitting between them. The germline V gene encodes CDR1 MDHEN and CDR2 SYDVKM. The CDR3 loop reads CASSPDSLTDTQYF. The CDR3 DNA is TGTGCCAGCAGTCCGGACAGCCTCACAGATACGCAGTATTTT. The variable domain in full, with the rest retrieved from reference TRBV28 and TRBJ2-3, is DVKVTQSSRYLVKRTGEKVFLECVQDMDHENMFWYRQDPGLGLRLIYFSYDVKMKEKGDIPEGYSVSREKKERFSLILESASTNQTSMYLCASSPDSLTDTQYFGPGTRLTVL.

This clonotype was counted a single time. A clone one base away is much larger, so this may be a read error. CDR3 amino acids: CSARERGGLGQYF. DNA for the CDR3: TGCAGTGCTAGAGAGCGCGGGGGATTAGGGCAGTATTTT. The V call is TRBV20-1, the J call TRBJ2-3; 7 nucleotides match TRBD2. J gave up 11 bases and V 0 bases, and 8 bases lay outside the gene matches. Germline lookup yields CDR1 DFQATT and CDR2 SNEGSKA (reference sequence). The CDR3 has 13 amino acids.

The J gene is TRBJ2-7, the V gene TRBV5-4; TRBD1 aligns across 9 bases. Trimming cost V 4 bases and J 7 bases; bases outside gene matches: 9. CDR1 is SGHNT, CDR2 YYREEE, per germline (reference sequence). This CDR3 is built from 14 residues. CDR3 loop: CASSIDRGSGEQYF. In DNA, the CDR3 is TGTGCCAGCAGCATTGACAGGGGGTCAGGAGAGCAGTACTTC.

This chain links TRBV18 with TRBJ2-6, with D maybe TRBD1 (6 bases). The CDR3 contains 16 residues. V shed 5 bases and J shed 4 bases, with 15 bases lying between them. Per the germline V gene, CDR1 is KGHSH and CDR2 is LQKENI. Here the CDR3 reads CASSSSTGPGANVLTF. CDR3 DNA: TGTGCCAGCTCATCGTCTACAGGGCCAGGGGCCAACGTCCTGACTTTC.

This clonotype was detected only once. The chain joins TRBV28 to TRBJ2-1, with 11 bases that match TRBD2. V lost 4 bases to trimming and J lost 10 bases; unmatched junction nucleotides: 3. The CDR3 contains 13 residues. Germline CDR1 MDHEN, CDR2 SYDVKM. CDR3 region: CASSSGTSGEQFF. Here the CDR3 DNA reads TGTGCCAGCAGTTCAGGGACTAGCGGAGAGCAGTTCTTC.

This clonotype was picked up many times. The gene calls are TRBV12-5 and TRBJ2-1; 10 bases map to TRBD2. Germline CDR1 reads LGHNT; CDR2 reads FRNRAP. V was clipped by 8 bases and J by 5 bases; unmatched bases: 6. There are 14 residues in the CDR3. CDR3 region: CASRAGGFHNEQFF. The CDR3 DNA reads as TGTGCTAGTAGAGCGGGAGGGTTCCACAATGAGCAGTTCTTC. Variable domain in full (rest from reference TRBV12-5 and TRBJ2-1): DARVTQTPRHKVTEMGQEVTMRCQPILGHNTVFWYRQTMMQGLELLAYFRNRAPLDDSGMPKDRFSAEMPDATLATLKIQPSEPRDSAVYFCASRAGGFHNEQFFGPGTRLTVL.

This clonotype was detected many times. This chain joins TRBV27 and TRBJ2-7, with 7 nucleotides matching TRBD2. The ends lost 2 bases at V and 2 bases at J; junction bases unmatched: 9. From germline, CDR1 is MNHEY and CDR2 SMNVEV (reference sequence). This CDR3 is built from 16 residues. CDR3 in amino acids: CASSLGSPSGAYEQYF. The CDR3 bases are TGTGCCAGCAGTTTAGGTTCGCCTAGCGGAGCCTACGAGCAGTACTTC.

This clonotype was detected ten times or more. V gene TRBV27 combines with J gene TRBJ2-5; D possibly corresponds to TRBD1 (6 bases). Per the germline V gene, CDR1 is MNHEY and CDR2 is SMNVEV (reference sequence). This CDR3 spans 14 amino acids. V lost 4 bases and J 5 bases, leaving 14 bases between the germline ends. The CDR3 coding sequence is TGTGCCAGCAGTTCGACAGGTCGGAGGGAGACCCAGTACTTC. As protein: CASSSTGRRETQYF.

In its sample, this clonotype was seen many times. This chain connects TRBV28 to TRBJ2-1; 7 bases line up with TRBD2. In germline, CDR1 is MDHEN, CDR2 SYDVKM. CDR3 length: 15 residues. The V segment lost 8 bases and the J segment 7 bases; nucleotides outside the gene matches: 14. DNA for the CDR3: TGTGCCAGCGGGATTGCTGGGACTACCTTTAATGAGCAGTTCTTC. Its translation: CASGIAGTTFNEQFF.

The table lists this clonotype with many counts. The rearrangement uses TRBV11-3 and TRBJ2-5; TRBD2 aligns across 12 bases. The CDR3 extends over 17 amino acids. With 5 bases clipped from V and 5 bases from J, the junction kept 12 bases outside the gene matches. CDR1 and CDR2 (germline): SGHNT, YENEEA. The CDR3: CASSLRLAGASMETQYF. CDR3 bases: TGTGCCAGCAGCCTAAGACTAGCGGGAGCGTCCATGGAGACCCAGTACTTC. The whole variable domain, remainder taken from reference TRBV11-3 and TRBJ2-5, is EAGVVQSPRYKIIEKKQPVAFWCNPISGHNTLYWYLQNLGQGPELLIRYENEEAVDDSQLPKDRFSAERLKGVDSTLKIQPAELGDSAVYLCASSLRLAGASMETQYFGPGTRLLVL.

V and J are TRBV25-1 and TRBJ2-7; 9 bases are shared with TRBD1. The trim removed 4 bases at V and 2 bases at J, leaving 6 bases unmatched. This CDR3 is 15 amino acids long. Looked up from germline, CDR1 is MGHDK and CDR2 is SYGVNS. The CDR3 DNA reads TGTGCCAGCAGTGCTTGGGACAGGGCGGCCTACGAGCAGTACTTC. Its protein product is CASSAWDRAAYEQYF.

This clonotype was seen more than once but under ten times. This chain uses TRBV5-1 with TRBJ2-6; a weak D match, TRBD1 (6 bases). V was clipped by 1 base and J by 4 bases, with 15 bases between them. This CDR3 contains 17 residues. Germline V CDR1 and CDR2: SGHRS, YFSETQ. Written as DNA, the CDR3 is TGCGCCAGCAGCTTGACTGCTACAGGGACCGGGGCCAACGTCCTGACTTTC. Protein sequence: CASSLTATGTGANVLTF.

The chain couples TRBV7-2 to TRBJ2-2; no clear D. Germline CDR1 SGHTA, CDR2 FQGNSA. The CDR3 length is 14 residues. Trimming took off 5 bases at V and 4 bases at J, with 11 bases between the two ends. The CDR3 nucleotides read TGTGCCAGCAGCCTAAACCCCGCCACCGGGGAGCTGTTTTTT. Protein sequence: CASSLNPATGELFF.

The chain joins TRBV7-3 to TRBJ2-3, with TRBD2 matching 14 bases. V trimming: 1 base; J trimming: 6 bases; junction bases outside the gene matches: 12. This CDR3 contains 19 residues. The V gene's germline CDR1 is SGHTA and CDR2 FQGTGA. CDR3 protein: CASSLNPGLAGAVADTQYF. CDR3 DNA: TGTGCCAGCAGCTTAAACCCGGGACTAGCGGGAGCGGTTGCGGATACGCAGTATTTT.

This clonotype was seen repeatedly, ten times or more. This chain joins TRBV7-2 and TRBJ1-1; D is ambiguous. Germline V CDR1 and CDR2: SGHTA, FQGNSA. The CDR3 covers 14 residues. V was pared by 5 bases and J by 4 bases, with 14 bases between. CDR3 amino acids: CASSLNGFSTEAFF. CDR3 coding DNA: TGTGCCAGCAGCCTCAATGGTTTTTCCACTGAAGCTTTCTTT.

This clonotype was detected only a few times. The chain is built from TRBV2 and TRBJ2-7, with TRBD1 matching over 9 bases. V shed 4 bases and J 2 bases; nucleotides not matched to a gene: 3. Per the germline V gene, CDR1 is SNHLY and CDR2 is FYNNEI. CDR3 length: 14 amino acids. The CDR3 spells CASSGGQGPYEQYF. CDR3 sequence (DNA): TGTGCCAGCAGTGGGGGACAGGGTCCCTACGAGCAGTACTTC.

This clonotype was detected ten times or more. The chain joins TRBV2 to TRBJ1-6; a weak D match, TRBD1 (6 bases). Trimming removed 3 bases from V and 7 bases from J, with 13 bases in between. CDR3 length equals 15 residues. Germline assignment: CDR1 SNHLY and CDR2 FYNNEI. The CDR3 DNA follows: TGTGCCAGCAGTGACCGGGACACTGAAAATTCACCCCTCCACTTT. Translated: CASSDRDTENSPLHF.